This T cell receptor (beta chain) was captured by sequencing in a study of sequential checkpoint blockade in melanoma. In the study overall: Arm A got nivolumab then ipilimumab; arm B the reverse, 1:1. Each arm's sequence ended with maintenance nivolumab.

The sample's treatment: randomized to nivolumab then ipilimumab (arm A) or the reverse (arm B). None of the patients previously received DNA-damaging chemotherapy. Sorted cells were live CD3+CD8+, lacking CD19 and CD56, from PBMCs. CDR1 and CDR2 (germline): LNHNV, YYDKDF (reference sequence). This CDR3 has 12 residues. Trimming pared 5 bases from V and 4 bases from J, leaving 8 bases between. TCRdb keeps only in-frame clones here, not all; method: immunoSEQ multiplex PCR. The sample comprises under 50,000 clones, approximately 91% of which are singletons, and 9.5% to 15% rests with the top ten. The chain couples TRBV15 to TRBJ1-1; no definite D call. The receptor was derived from a human donor with melanoma. Source: CD8+ T cells sorted from blood (inferred from file names), taken from a patient given nivolumab and ipilimumab in sequence. Written as DNA, the CDR3 is TGTGCCACCAGCTACGAGGGCACTGAAGCTTTCTTT. Its translation: CATSYEGTEAFF.